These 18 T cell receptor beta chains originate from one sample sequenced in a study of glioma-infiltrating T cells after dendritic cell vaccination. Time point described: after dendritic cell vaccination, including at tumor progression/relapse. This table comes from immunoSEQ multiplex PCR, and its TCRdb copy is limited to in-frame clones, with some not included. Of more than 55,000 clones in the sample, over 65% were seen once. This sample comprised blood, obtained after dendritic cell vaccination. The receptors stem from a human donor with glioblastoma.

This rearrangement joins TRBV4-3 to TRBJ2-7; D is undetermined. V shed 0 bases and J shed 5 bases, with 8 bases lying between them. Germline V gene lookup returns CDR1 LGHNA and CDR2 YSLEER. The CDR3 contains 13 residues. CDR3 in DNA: TGCGCCAGCAGCCAAGAGCGCTATAACGAGCAGTACTTC. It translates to CASSQERYNEQYF.

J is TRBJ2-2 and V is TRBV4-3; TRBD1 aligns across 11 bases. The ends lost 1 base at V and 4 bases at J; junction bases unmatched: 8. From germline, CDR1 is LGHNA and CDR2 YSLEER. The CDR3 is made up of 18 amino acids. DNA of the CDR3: TGCGCCAGCAGCCAAGGTCCGGGACAGGGGGGGGGCACCGGGGAGCTGTTTTTT. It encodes CASSQGPGQGGGTGELFF.

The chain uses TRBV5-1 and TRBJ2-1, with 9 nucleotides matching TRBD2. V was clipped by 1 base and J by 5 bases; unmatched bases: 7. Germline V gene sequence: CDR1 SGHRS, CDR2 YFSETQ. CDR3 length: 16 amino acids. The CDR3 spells CASSLTPAGGHNEQFF. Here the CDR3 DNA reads TGCGCCAGCAGCTTGACCCCAGCGGGGGGCCACAATGAGCAGTTCTTC.

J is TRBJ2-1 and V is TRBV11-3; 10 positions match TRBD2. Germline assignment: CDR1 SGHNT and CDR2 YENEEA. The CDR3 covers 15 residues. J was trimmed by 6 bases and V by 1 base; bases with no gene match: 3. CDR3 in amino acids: CASSLVAGGFNEQFF. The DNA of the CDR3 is TGTGCCAGCAGCTTAGTAGCGGGAGGTTTCAATGAGCAGTTCTTC.

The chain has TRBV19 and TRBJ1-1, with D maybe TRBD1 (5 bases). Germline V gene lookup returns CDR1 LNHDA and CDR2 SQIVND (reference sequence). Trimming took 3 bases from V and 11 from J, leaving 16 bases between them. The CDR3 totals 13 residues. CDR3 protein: CASSIFSGGPAFF. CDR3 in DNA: TGTGCCAGTAGTATTTTTTCCGGGGGACCCGCTTTCTTT. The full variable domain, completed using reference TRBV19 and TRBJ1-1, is DGGITQSPKYLFRKEGQNVTLSCEQNLNHDAMYWYRQDPGQGLRLIYYSQIVNDFQKGDIAEGYSVSREKKESFPLTVTSAQKNPTAFYLCASSIFSGGPAFFGQGTRLTVV.

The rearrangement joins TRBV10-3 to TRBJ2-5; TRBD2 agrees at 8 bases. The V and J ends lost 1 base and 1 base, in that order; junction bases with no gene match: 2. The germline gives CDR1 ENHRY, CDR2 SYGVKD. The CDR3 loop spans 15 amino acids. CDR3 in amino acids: CAISEFGGAQETQYF. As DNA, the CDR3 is TGTGCCATCAGTGAGTTCGGGGGGGCCCAAGAGACCCAGTACTTC.

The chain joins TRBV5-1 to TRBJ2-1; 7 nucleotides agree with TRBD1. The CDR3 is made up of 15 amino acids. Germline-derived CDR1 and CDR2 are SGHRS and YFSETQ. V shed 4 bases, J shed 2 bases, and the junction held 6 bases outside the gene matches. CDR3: CASSLDRAPYNEQFF. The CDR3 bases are TGCGCCAGCAGCCTCGACAGGGCCCCCTACAATGAGCAGTTCTTC.

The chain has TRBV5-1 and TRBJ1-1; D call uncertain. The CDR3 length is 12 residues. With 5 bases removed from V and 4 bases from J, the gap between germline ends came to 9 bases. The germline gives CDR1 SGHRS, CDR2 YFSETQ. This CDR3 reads CASRGEGTEAFF. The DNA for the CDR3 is TGCGCCAGCAGAGGAGAAGGCACTGAAGCTTTCTTT.

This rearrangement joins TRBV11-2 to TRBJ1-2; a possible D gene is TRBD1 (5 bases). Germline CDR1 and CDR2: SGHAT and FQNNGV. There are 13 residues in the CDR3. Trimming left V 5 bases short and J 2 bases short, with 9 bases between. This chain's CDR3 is CASSPGGNYGYTF. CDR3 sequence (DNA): TGTGCCAGCAGCCCGGGGGGGAACTATGGCTACACCTTC.

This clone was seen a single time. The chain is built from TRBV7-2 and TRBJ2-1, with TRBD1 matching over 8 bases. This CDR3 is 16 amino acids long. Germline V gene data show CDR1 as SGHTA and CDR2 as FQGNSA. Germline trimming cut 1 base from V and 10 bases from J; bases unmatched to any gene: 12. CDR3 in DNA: TGTGCCAGCAGCTTAGTTGCCCAGGGGGCTTACTCGGAGCAGTTCTTC. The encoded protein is CASSLVAQGAYSEQFF.

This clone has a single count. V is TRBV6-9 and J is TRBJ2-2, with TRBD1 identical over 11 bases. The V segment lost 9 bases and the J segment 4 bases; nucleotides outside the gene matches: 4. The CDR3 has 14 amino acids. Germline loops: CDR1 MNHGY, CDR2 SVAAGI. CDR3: CARAGTGGTGELFF. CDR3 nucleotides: TGTGCCAGAGCCGGGACAGGGGGCACCGGGGAGCTGTTTTTT.

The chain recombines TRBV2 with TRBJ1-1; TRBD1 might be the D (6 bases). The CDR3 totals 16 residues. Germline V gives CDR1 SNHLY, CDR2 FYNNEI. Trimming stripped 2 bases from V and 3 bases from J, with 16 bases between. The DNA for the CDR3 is TGTGCCAGCAGTGAAAAACGATGGGGGCCTGACACTGAAGCTTTCTTT. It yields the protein CASSEKRWGPDTEAFF. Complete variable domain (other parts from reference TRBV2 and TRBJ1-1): EPEVTQTPSHQVTQMGQEVILRCVPISNHLYFYWYRQILGQKVEFLVSFYNNEISEKSEIFDDQFSVERPDGSNFTLKIRSTKLEDSAMYFCASSEKRWGPDTEAFFGQGTRLTVV.

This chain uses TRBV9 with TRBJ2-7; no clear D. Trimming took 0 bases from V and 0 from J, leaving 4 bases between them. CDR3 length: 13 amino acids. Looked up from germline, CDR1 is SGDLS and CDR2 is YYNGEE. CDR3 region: CASSVASSYEQYF. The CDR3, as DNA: TGTGCCAGCAGCGTAGCCAGCTCCTACGAGCAGTACTTC.

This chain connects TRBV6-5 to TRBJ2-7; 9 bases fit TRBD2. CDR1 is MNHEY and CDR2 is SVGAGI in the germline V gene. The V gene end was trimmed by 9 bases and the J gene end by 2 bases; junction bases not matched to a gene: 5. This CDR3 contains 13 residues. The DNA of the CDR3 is TGTGCCAGTGGAGCGGGGGGAACCTACGAGCAGTACTTC. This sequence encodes CASGAGGTYEQYF.

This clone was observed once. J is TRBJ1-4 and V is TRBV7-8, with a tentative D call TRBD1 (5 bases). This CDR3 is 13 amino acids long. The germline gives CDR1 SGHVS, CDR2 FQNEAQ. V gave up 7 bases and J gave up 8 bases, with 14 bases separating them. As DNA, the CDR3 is TGTGCCAGCACCTTGGGGGGTCTAGAAAAACTGTTTTTT. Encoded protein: CASTLGGLEKLFF.

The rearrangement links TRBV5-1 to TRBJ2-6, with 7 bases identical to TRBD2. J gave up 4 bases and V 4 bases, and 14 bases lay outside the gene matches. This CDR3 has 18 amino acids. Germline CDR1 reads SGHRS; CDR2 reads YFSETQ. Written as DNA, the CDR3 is TGCGCCAGCAGCGACAAGCGGGGAGCGTACTCGGGGGCCAACGTCCTGACTTTC. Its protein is CASSDKRGAYSGANVLTF. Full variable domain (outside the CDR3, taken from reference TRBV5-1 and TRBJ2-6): KAGVTQTPRYLIKTRGQQVTLSCSPISGHRSVSWYQQTPGQGLQFLFEYFSETQRNKGNFPGRFSGRQFSNSRSEMNVSTLELGDSALYLCASSDKRGAYSGANVLTFGAGSRLTVL.

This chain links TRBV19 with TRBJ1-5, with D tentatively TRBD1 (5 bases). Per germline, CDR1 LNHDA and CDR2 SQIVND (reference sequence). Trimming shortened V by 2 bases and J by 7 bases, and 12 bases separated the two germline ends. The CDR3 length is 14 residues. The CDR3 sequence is CASSIWGVGQPQHF. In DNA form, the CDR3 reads TGTGCCAGTAGTATATGGGGGGTTGGCCAGCCCCAGCATTTT. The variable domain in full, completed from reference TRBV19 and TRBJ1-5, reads DGGITQSPKYLFRKEGQNVTLSCEQNLNHDAMYWYRQDPGQGLRLIYYSQIVNDFQKGDIAEGYSVSREKKESFPLTVTSAQKNPTAFYLCASSIWGVGQPQHFGDGTRLSIL.

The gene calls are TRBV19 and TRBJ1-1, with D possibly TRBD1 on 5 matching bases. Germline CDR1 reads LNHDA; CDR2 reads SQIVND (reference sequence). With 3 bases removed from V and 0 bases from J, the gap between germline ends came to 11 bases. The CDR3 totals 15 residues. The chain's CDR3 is CASSIPPGMNTEAFF. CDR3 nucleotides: TGTGCCAGTAGTATTCCGCCAGGGATGAACACTGAAGCTTTCTTT.